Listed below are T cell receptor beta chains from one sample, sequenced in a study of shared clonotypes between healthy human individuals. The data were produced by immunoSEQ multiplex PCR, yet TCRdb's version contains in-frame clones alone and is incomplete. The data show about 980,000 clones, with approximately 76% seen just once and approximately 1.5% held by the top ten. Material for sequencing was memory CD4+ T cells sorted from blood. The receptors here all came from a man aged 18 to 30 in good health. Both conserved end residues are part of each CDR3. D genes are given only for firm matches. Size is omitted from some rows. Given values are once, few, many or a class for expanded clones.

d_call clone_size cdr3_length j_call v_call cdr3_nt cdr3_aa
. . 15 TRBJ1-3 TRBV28 TGTGCCAGCAGTCAGACAGCCCATCGGGACAACACCATATATTTT CASSQTAHRDNTIYF
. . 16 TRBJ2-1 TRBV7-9 TGTGCCAGCAGCACCAACAGGGATAGCTCCTACAATGAGCAGTTCTTC CASSTNRDSSYNEQFF
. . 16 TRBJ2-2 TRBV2 TGTGCCAGCAGTTCGGCACTCTCAACGGGGGCCGGGGAGCTGTTTTTT CASSSALSTGAGELFF
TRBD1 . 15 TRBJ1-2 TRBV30 TGTGCCTGGTTGCCCCCAACAGGGGGCCAATATGGCTACACCTTC CAWLPPTGGQYGYTF
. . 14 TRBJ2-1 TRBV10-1 TGCGCCAGCAGTGATCGAGGGTCCTACAATGAGCAGTTCTTC CASSDRGSYNEQFF
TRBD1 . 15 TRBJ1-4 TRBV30 TGTGCCTGGAGTGAGGGACAGGGAAGAAGTGAAAAACTGTTTTTT CAWSEGQGRSEKLFF
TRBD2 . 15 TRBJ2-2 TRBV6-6 TGTGCCAGCATCGGGACTAGCGGAAACACCGGGGAGCTGTTTTTT CASIGTSGNTGELFF
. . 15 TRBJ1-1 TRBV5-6 TGTGCCAGCAGCTTGGAGCGGAACATGAACACTGAAGCTTTCTTT CASSLERNMNTEAFF
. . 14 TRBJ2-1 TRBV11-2 TGTGCCAGCAGCCCCCCTGGGCCCGAAAATGAGCAGTTCTTC CASSPPGPENEQFF
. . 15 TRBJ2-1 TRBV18 TGTGCCAGCTCACCACTCTTTTTAGGGAGCTATGAGCAGTTCTTC CASSPLFLGSYEQFF
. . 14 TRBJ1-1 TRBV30 TGTGCCTGGAGTCCAGGGACGGGGAACACTGAAGCTTTCTTT CAWSPGTGNTEAFF
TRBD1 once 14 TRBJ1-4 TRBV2 TGTGCCAGCAGTGAAAACAGGGGTGTTGCGAAACTGTTTTTT CASSENRGVAKLFF
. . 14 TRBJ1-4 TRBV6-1 TGTGCCAGCAGTGAAGAGGTCCGCTCAAAGGAGTTGTTTTTT CASSEEVRSKELFF
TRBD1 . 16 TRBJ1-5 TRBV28 TGTGCCAGCAGTCCGGGGACAGGGGGCAGCAATCAGCCCCAGCATTTT CASSPGTGGSNQPQHF
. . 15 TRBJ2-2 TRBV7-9 TGTGCCAGCAGCTCCCTGGACAGGAACACCGGGGAGCTGTTTTTT CASSSLDRNTGELFF
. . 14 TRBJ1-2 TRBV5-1 TGCGCCAGCAGCTTGGTCCCGGGAAACTATGGCTACACCTTC CASSLVPGNYGYTF
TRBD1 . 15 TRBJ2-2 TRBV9 TGTGCCAGCAGCTTCGGACAGGGTCCCACCGGGGAGCTGTTTTTT CASSFGQGPTGELFF
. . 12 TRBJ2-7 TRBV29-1 TGCAGCGTAGAAGGCCAAGCCTACGAGCAGTACTTC CSVEGQAYEQYF
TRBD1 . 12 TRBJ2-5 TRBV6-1 TGTGCCAGCAGTGTACAGGGGCAGACCCAGTACTTC CASSVQGQTQYF
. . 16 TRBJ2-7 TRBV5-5 TGTGCCAGCAGCTTGGTAAGGGGTCCCCCTCCTGGGGAGCAGTACTTC CASSLVRGPPPGEQYF
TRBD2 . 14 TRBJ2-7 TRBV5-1 TGCGCCAGCAGCGTTAGCGGGAGCTCCTACGAGCAGTACTTC CASSVSGSSYEQYF
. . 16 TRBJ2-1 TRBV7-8 TGTGCCAGCAGCTTAAGTCTCGGGGCTGGTGACAATGAGCAGTTCTTC CASSLSLGAGDNEQFF
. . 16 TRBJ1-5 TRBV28 TGTGCCAGCAGTTTCCAGGGTACCTATAGCAATCAGCCCCAGCATTTT CASSFQGTYSNQPQHF
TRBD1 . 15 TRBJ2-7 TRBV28 TGTGCCAGCGCGAGGAGACAGGGCTTTTCGTACGAGCAGTACTTC CASARRQGFSYEQYF
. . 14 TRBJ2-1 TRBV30 TGTGCCTGGAGTCGTGGTACAGGGTACAATGAGCAGTTCTTC CAWSRGTGYNEQFF
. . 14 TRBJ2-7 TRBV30 TGTGCCTGGAGTCGCACGGGCCAGTCCTACGAGCAGTACTTC CAWSRTGQSYEQYF
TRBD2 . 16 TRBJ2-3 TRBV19 TGTGCCAGTAGTGTCACTAGCGGTAGCGTTTCAGATACGCAGTATTTT CASSVTSGSVSDTQYF
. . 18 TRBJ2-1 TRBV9 TGTGCCAGCAGCGTAAGGCCCCCTGGGGGGAGCTCCTACAATGAGCAGTTCTTC CASSVRPPGGSSYNEQFF
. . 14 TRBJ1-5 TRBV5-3 TGTGCCAGAAGCTTGTTGCGTAGCAATCAGCCCCAGCATTTT CARSLLRSNQPQHF
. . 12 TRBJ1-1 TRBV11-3 TGTGCCAGCAGCCACAGGAGCGGAGAAGCTTTCTTT CASSHRSGEAFF
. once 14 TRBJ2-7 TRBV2 TGTGCCAGCATCCTTAATACCCGGGGGGCCGAGCAGTACTTC CASILNTRGAEQYF
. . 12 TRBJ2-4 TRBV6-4 TGTGCCGGAGACATAGCCAAAAACATTCAGTACTTC CAGDIAKNIQYF
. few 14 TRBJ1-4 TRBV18 TGTGCCAGCTCACCACCGGCGGGGGGGTGGAAACTGTTTTTT CASSPPAGGWKLFF
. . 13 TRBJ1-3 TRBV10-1 TGCGCCAGCAGTGAGTTCTCTGGAAACACCATATATTTT CASSEFSGNTIYF
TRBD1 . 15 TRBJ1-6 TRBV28 TGTGCCAGCAGCTTAGGGGGACAGAGGAATTCACCCCTCCACTTT CASSLGGQRNSPLHF
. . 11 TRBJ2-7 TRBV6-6 TGTGCCAGCAGTAACCTTGGCGAGCAGTACTTC CASSNLGEQYF
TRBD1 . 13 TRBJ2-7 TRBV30 TGTGCCTGGAAATCGGACAGGGGACAGGAGCAGTACTTC CAWKSDRGQEQYF
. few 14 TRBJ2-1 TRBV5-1 TGCGCCAGCAGCTTGGGACAGTCCTACAATGAGCAGTTCTTC CASSLGQSYNEQFF
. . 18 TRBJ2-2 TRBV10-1 TGCGCCAGCACGGTGGCGGGGCGCGATTTTTTGAACACCGGGGAGCTGTTTTTT CASTVAGRDFLNTGELFF
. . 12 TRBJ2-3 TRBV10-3 TGTGCCACCATGGGCGGCACAGATACGCAGTATTTT CATMGGTDTQYF
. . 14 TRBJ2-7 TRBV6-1 TGTGCCAGCAGTGAAGGCCCCCCTTTAGACGAGCAGTACTTC CASSEGPPLDEQYF